This T cell receptor beta chain was documented in a study of blood T cell repertoires in COVID-19. Study at large: COVID-19 samples, acute and convalescent, were from the United States, Italy and Spain. Sources were T cells, B-cell-depleted T cells, or PBMCs; the material itself was cDNA or gDNA.

In the authors' workflow: Estimation of nucleated cell counts relied on the amplification of reference gene primers. The assay was immunoSEQ multiplex PCR, and TCRdb's table has in-frame clones only and misses some. V and J calls plus clone size are reproduced from that table; the DNA served to infer D and trimming. The sample holds 120,000 or so clones, around 87% seen once. Per the germline V gene, CDR1 is SNHLY and CDR2 is FYNNEI. J gave up 2 bases and V 6 bases, and 13 bases lay outside the gene matches. This CDR3 has 17 residues. Source material: peripheral blood. The TCR originated in a woman in her fifties or sixties with acute or convalescent COVID-19. The chain uses TRBV2 and TRBJ1-5, with 7 bases that match TRBD1. The CDR3 sequence is CASSRLEGASGNQPQHF. The CDR3 DNA reads as TGTGCCAGCAGCAGGTTGGAGGGGGCAAGCGGCAATCAGCCCCAGCATTTT.